A selection of T cell receptor beta chains follows, all from one sample in a study of blood T cell repertoires in COVID-19. Clones were read by immunoSEQ multiplex PCR, and TCRdb kept only the in-frame ones, dropping some. The sample contains under 90,000 clones, roughly 76% of which appear only once. The sample taken for sequencing was peripheral blood. Receptors were obtained from a woman older than 75 with active or convalescent COVID-19. Each CDR3 is given with its conserved first and last residue. The order of the fields is V gene, J gene, CDR3 protein.

V: TRBV5-1; J: TRBJ2-1; CDR3: CASRLEGGSYNEQFF
V: TRBV2; J: TRBJ1-5; CDR3: CASSLQVSNQPQHF
V: TRBV27; J: TRBJ2-7; CDR3: CASSLNPNTGISYEQYF
V: TRBV18; J: TRBJ2-7; CDR3: CASSPASSYEQYF
V: TRBV30; J: TRBJ1-5; CDR3: CAWSAPGDNQPQHF
V: TRBV30; J: TRBJ1-1; CDR3: CATGGFTEAFF
V: TRBV6-5; J: TRBJ2-1; CDR3: CASSYSDRAGSEQFF
V: TRBV4-2; J: TRBJ2-1; CDR3: CASSQDPTYNEQFF
V: TRBV6-2/TRBV6-3; J: TRBJ2-1; CDR3: CASSQTSGGNEQFF
V: TRBV3-1/TRBV3-2; J: TRBJ2-5; CDR3: CASSQGGDGTQYF
V: TRBV30; J: TRBJ2-1; CDR3: CAWKSGRGYNEQFF
V: TRBV7-3; J: TRBJ2-3; CDR3: CASSFRASGGDTDTQYF
V: TRBV5-1; J: TRBJ1-3; CDR3: CASSPQGAEGNTIYF
V: TRBV11-3; J: TRBJ1-1; CDR3: CASSRRGNTEAFF
V: TRBV19; J: TRBJ1-4; CDR3: CASRPPPSGDPNEKLFF
V: TRBV5-1; J: TRBJ2-3; CDR3: CASSLDGTGATDTQYF
V: TRBV15; J: TRBJ1-2; CDR3: CATSRDHLDSGYTF
V: TRBV7-2; J: TRBJ2-3; CDR3: CASRLSSGGTDTQYF
V: TRBV20-1; J: TRBJ2-1; CDR3: CSASSSAEQFF
V: TRBV6-5; J: TRBJ1-1; CDR3: CASSYSSGRSTEAFF
V: TRBV4-2; J: TRBJ1-5; CDR3: CASSQQGQNLRPQHF
V: TRBV6-1; J: TRBJ2-7; CDR3: CASSEGQGSYEQYF
V: TRBV5-6; J: TRBJ1-4; CDR3: CASSLGGAATNEKLFF
V: TRBV15; J: TRBJ2-6; CDR3: CATGTSVKAGANVLTF
V: TRBV11-2; J: TRBJ1-1; CDR3: CASSLLPGDTEAFF
V: TRBV19; J: TRBJ1-6; CDR3: CASSINIFGSSYNSPLHF
V: TRBV12-5; J: TRBJ1-6; CDR3: CASGLVLGQQNNSPLHF
V: TRBV30; J: TRBJ1-1; CDR3: CAWSSGYRTAEAFF
V: TRBV7-2; J: TRBJ2-5; CDR3: CASTPQAGREETQYF
V: TRBV19; J: TRBJ1-4; CDR3: CASSPLGEKLFF
V: TRBV7-6; J: TRBJ1-1; CDR3: CASSQLGGEAFF
V: TRBV10-3; J: TRBJ2-3; CDR3: CAISGPSGGRAADTQYF
V: TRBV6-2/TRBV6-3; J: TRBJ2-7; CDR3: CASSYGSGITYEQYF
V: TRBV7-8; J: TRBJ2-1; CDR3: CASSSRASGRAQFF
V: TRBV30; J: TRBJ2-5; CDR3: CAWSVGGSETQYF
V: TRBV29-1; J: TRBJ2-5; CDR3: CSVDPRGEKTQYF
V: TRBV4-2; J: TRBJ1-5; CDR3: CASSQDRDRVDNQPQHF
V: TRBV7-9; J: TRBJ2-2; CDR3: CASSLETGVTGELFF
V: TRBV12-3/TRBV12-4; J: TRBJ1-1; CDR3: CASNLGGRTEAFF
V: TRBV7-2; J: TRBJ1-2; CDR3: CASSLAKAFNYGYTF
V: TRBV21-1; J: TRBJ1-3; CDR3: CASSKHTVRGASGNTIYF
V: TRBV7-2; J: TRBJ2-1; CDR3: CASSPGVGGYEQFF
V: TRBV7-2; J: TRBJ2-7; CDR3: CASSAGVTGIEQYF
V: TRBV5-5; J: TRBJ1-2; CDR3: CASSLGQGRDYGYTF
V: TRBV30; J: TRBJ2-3; CDR3: CACRTSGGVTATDTQYF